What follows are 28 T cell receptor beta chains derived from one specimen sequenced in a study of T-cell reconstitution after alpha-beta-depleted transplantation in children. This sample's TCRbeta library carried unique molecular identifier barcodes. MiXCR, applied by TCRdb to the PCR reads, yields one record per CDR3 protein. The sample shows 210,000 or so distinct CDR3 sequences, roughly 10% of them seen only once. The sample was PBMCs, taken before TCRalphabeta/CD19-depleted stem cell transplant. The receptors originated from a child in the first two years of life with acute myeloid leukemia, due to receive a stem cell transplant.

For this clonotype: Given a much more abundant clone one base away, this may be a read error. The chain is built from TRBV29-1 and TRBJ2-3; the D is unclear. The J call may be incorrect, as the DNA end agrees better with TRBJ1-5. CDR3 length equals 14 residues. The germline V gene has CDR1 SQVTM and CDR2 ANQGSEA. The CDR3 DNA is TGCAGCGTTGAATCGCGCGCTAGCACAGATACGCAGCATTTT. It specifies CSVESRASTDTQHF.

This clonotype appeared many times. The CDR3 DNA reads as TGCAGCGTTGAAGATCGGACGAGGGATACGCAGTATTTT. This encodes CSVEDRTRDTQYF. V is TRBV29-1 and J is TRBJ2-3; D is undetermined. This CDR3 is 13 amino acids long. Germline V lookup: CDR1 SQVTM, CDR2 ANQGSEA. The ends were cut back, 0 bases at V and 6 bases at J, with 10 bases in the middle.

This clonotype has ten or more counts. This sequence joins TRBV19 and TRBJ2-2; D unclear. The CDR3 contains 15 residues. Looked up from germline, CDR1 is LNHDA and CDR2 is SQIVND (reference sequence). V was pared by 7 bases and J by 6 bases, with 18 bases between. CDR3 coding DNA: TGTGCCAGTAAAGGCCCCCTTAAAAACGCCGGGGAGCTGTTTTTT. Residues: CASKGPLKNAGELFF.

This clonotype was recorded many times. Written as DNA, the CDR3 is TGTGCCAGCAGTTTAGATGGTGGGATCGGTCTTAATTCACCCCTCCACTTT. Its protein is CASSLDGGIGLNSPLHF. The chain employs TRBV27 and TRBJ1-6; D not certain. The germline V gene has CDR1 MNHEY and CDR2 SMNVEV (reference sequence). There are 17 residues in the CDR3. V gave up 2 bases and J gave up 6 bases, with 17 bases separating them.

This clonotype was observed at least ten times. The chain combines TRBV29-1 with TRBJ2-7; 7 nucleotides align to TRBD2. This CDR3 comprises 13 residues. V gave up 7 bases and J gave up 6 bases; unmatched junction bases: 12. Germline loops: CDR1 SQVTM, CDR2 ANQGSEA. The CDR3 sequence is CSGAISGRAEQYF. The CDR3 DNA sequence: TGCAGCGGGGCTATTTCTGGGAGGGCCGAGCAGTACTTC.

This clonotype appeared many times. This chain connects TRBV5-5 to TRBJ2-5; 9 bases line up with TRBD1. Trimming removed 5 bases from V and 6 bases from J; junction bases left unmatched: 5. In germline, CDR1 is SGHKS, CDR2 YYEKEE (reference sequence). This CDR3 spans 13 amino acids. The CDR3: CASSLQGAKTQYF. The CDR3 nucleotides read TGTGCCAGCAGTTTACAGGGGGCGAAGACCCAGTACTTC.

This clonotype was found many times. The CDR3: CSARQDSNEQFF. CDR3 nucleotide sequence: TGCAGTGCTAGACAAGATTCGAATGAGCAGTTCTTC. The chain is built from TRBV20-1 and TRBJ2-1; D unresolved. The CDR3 sequence is 12 residues long. Germline V gene data show CDR1 as DFQATT and CDR2 as SNEGSKA (reference sequence). Trimming took off 2 bases at V and 7 bases at J, with 9 bases between the two ends.

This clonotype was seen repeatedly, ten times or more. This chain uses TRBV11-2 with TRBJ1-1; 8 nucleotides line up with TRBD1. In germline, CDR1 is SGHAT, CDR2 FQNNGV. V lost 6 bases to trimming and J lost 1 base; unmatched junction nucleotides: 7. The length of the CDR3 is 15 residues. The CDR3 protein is CASSRAGTGNTEAFF. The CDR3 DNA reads TGTGCCAGCAGTCGGGCCGGGACAGGGAACACTGAAGCTTTCTTT.

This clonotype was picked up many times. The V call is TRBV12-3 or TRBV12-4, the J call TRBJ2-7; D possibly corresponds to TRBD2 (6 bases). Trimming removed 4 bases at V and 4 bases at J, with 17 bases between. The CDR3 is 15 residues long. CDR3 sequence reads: CASSSNLLARYEQYF. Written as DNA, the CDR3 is TGTGCCAGCAGTTCTAATCTCCTAGCGCGATACGAGCAGTACTTC.

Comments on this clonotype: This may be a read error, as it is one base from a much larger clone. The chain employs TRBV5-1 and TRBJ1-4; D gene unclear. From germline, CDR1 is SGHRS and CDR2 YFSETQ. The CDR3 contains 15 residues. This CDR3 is CVSSLMGTTNEKLFF. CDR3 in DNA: TGCGTCAGCAGTTTGATGGGGACAACTAATGAAAAACTGTTTTTT.

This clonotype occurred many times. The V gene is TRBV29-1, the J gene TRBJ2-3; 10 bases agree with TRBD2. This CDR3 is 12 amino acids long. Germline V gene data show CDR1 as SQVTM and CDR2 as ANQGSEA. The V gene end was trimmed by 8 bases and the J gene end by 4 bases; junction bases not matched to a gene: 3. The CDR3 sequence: CSLSGGADTQYF. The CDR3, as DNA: TGCAGCCTCAGCGGGGGGGCAGATACGCAGTATTTT.

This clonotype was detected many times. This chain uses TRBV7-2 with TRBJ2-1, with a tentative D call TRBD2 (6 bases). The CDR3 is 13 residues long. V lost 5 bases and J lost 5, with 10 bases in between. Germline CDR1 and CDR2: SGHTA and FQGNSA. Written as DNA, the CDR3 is TGTGCCAGCAGCAAGGGACTTAACAATGAGCAGTTCTTC. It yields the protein CASSKGLNNEQFF.

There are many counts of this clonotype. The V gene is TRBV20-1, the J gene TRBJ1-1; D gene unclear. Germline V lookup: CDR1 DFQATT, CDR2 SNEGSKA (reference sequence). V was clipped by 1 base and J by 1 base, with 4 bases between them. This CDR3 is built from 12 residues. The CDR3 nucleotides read TGCAGTGCTAGAGGGGAGAACACTGAAGCTTTCTTT. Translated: CSARGENTEAFF.

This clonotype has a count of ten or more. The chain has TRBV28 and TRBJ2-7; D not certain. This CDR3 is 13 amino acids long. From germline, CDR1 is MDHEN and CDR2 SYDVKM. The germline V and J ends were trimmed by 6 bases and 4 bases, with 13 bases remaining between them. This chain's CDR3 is CASSPSQVYEQYF. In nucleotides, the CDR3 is TGTGCCAGCAGCCCTAGTCAGGTGTACGAGCAGTACTTC.

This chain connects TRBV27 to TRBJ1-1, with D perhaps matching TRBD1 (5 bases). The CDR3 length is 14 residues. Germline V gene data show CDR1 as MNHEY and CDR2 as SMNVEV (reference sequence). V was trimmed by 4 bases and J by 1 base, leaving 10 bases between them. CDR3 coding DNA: TGTGCCAGCAGTTATGGGGGGGGGAACACTGAAGCTTTCTTT. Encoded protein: CASSYGGGNTEAFF.

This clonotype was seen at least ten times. The CDR3 DNA reads TGCAGTGCTAGGGGACTAGCGACGTACAATGAGCAGTTCTTC. Its translation is CSARGLATYNEQFF. This chain joins TRBV20-1 and TRBJ2-1; 10 positions agree with TRBD2. J was trimmed by 4 bases and V by 3 bases; bases with no gene match: 3. The germline V gene has CDR1 DFQATT and CDR2 SNEGSKA (reference sequence). The CDR3 loop spans 14 amino acids.

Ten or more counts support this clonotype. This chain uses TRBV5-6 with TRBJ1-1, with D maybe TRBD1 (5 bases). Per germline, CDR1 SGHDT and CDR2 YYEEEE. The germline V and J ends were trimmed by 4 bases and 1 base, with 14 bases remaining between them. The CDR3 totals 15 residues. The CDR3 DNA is TGTGCCAGCAGCCGGGGCGCGACTGCGAACACTGAAGCTTTCTTT. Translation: CASSRGATANTEAFF. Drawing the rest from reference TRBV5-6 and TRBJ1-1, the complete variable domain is DAGVTQSPTHLIKTRGQQVTLRCSPKSGHDTVSWYQQALGQGPQFIFQYYEEEERQRGNFPDRFSGHQFPNYSSELNVNALLLGDSALYLCASSRGATANTEAFFGQGTRLTVV.

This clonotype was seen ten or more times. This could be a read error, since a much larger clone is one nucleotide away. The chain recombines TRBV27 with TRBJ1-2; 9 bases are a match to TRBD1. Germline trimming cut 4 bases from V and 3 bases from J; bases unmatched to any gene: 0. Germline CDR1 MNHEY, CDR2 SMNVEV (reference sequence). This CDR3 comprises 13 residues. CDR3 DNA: TGTGCCAGCAGTTGGGACAGGGACTATGGCTACACCTTC. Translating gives CASSWDRDYGYTF.

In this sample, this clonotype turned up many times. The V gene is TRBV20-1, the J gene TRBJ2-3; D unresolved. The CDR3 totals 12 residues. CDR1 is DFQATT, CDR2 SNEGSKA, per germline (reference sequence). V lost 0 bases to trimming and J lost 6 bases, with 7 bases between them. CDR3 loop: CSARENGDTQYF. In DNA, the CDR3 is TGCAGTGCTAGAGAGAACGGGGATACGCAGTATTTT.

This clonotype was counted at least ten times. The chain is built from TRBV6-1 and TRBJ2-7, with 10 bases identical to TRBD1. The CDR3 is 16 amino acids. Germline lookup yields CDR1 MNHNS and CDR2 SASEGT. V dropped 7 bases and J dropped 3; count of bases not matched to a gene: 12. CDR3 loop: CASNRGATGGLYEQYF. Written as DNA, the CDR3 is TGTGCCAGCAATAGGGGTGCGACAGGGGGCCTCTACGAGCAGTACTTC.

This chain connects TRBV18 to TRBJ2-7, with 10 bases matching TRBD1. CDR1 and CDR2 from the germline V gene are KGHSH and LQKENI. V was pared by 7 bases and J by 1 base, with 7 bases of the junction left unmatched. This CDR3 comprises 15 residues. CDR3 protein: CASFFGDRGSYEQYF. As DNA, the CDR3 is TGTGCCAGCTTCTTCGGGGACAGGGGATCCTACGAGCAGTACTTC.

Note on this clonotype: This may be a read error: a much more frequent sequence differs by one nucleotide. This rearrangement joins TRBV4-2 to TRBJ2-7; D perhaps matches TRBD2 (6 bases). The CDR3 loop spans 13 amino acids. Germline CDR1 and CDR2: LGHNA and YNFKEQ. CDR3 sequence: CASSQDGGYEQSF. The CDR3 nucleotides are TGTGCCAGCAGCCAAGATGGGGGGTACGAGCAGTCCTTC.

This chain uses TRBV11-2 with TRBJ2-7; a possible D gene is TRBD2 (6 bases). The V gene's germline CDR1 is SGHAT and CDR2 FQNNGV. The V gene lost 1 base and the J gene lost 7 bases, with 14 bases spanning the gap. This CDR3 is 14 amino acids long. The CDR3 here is CASSLGGLSGEQYF. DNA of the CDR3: TGTGCCAGCAGCTTAGGGGGACTCTCTGGGGAGCAGTACTTC. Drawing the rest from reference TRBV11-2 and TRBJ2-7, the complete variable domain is EAGVAQSPRYKIIEKRQSVAFWCNPISGHATLYWYQQILGQGPKLLIQFQNNGVVDDSQLPKDRFSAERLKGVDSTLKIQPAKLEDSAVYLCASSLGGLSGEQYFGPGTRLTVT.

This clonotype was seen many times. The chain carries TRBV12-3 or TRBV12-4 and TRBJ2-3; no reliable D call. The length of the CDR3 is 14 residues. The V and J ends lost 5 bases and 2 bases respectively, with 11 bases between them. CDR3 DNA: TGTGCCAGCAGTCCTGGACCCCTCACAGATACGCAGTATTTT. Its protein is CASSPGPLTDTQYF.

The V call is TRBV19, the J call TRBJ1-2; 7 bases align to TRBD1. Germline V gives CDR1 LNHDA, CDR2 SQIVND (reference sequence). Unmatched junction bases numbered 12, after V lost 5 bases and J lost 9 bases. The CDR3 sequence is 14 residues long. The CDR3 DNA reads TGTGCCAGTAGTGGGACAGCGGGAACGGGGAGCTACACCTTC. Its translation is CASSGTAGTGSYTF.

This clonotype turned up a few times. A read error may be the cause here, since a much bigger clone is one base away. The chain's CDR3 is CASGINYGYTF. CDR3 nucleotide sequence: TGTGCCAGCGGGATTAACTATGGCTACACCTTC. The gene calls are TRBV12-3 or TRBV12-4 and TRBJ1-2, with D uncertain. V was cut by 8 bases and J by 1 base, with 5 bases left in between. This CDR3 spans 11 amino acids.

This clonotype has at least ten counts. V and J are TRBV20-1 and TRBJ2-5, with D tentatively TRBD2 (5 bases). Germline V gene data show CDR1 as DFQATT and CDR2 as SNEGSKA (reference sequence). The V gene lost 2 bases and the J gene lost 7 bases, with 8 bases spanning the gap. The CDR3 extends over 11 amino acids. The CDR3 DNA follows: TGCAGTGCTAGATCGGCGGGGACCCAGTACTTC. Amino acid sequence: CSARSAGTQYF.

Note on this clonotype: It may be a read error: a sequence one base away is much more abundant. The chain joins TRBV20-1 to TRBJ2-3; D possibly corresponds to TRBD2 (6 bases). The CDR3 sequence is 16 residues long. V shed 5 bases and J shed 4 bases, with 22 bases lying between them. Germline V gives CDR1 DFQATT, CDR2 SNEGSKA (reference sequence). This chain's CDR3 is CSASLWGGMRSDTQYF. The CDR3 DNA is TGCAGTGCTTCCTTATGGGGCGGGATGCGTTCAGATACGCAGTATTTT.